This passage covers 19 T cell receptor beta chains from one sample sequenced in a study of cytomegalovirus exposure and HLA in healthy donors. The PCR ran on 60 Vbeta and 13 Jbeta primers. Clones were read by immunoSEQ multiplex PCR, and TCRdb kept only the in-frame ones, dropping some. The sample includes approximately 150,000 clones, about 78% seen only once; the top ten take less than 15%. The sequenced sample consisted of PBMCs. These TCRs come from a woman in her forties or fifties in good health and CMV-seropositive.

The genes are TRBV5-8 and TRBJ2-5, with 11 nucleotides matching TRBD1. The V gene end was trimmed by 3 bases and the J gene end by 5 bases; junction bases not matched to a gene: 9. The germline CDR1 and CDR2 sequences are SGHTS and YDEGEE. The CDR3 sequence is 16 residues long. CDR3 bases: TGTGCCAGCAGCTATTGGACAGGGGGCCAGGTCGAGACCCAGTACTTC. It codes for CASSYWTGGQVETQYF.

The chain is built from TRBV4-1 and TRBJ1-2; the match to TRBD1 covers 9 bases. V gave up 7 bases and J gave up 2 bases; unmatched junction bases: 5. Germline CDR1 reads MGHRA; CDR2 reads YSYEKL. The CDR3 extends over 14 amino acids. In DNA, the CDR3 is TGCGCCAGCACCCGGACAGGGGTGAACTATGGCTACACCTTC. Protein sequence: CASTRTGVNYGYTF.

The V gene is TRBV5-1, the J gene TRBJ2-7; 8 bases are a match to TRBD1. Trimming removed 0 bases from V and 4 bases from J; junction bases left unmatched: 6. CDR3 length: 15 amino acids. The germline V gene has CDR1 SGHRS and CDR2 YFSETQ. This chain's CDR3 is CASSLGQGARYEQYF. As DNA, the CDR3 is TGCGCCAGCAGCTTGGGGCAGGGGGCTAGGTACGAGCAGTACTTC.

V is TRBV5-1 and J is TRBJ2-3; maybe TRBD1 (6 bases). The germline V gene has CDR1 SGHRS and CDR2 YFSETQ. The CDR3 is 14 residues long. With 3 bases removed from V and 0 bases from J, the gap between germline ends came to 8 bases. CDR3 protein: CASSSDRSTDTQYF. CDR3 in DNA: TGCGCCAGCAGCTCGGACAGAAGCACAGATACGCAGTATTTT. The full variable domain, with the rest looked up from reference TRBV5-1 and TRBJ2-3, is KAGVTQTPRYLIKTRGQQVTLSCSPISGHRSVSWYQQTPGQGLQFLFEYFSETQRNKGNFPGRFSGRQFSNSRSEMNVSTLELGDSALYLCASSSDRSTDTQYFGPGTRLTVL.

In its sample, this clone was seen once. This chain links TRBV6-6 with TRBJ2-2; D perhaps matches TRBD2 (6 bases). The CDR3 runs 15 residues. Trimming shortened V by 6 bases and J by 5 bases, and 16 bases separated the two germline ends. Germline V gene data show CDR1 as MNHNY and CDR2 as SVGAGI (reference sequence). The CDR3 bases are TGTGCCAGCAGGCCTTCCGCTGGGGGGACCGGGGAGCTGTTTTTT. It yields the protein CASRPSAGGTGELFF.

This sequence joins TRBV5-3 and TRBJ1-1; 11 bases agree with TRBD1. TRBV5-3 has ORF status, its function being uncertain. The CDR3 is 15 amino acids. J gave up 7 bases and V 4 bases, and 9 bases lay outside the gene matches. CDR3 sequence: CARSLSGTGGFEAFF. For the CDR3, the DNA is TGTGCCAGAAGCCTTTCAGGGACAGGGGGTTTTGAAGCTTTCTTT.

The chain couples TRBV10-3 to TRBJ1-2, with TRBD1 as a possible D gene (5 bases). This CDR3 comprises 14 residues. Trimming took off 0 bases at V and 4 bases at J, with 9 bases between the two ends. The germline gives CDR1 ENHRY, CDR2 SYGVKD. The CDR3 DNA reads TGTGCCATCAGTGAGTCGCGGGGACCCTATGGCTACACCTTC. It yields the protein CAISESRGPYGYTF.

This clone turned up a few times. The chain recombines TRBV19 with TRBJ2-7, with TRBD1 identical over 10 bases. The germline gives CDR1 LNHDA, CDR2 SQIVND (reference sequence). CDR3 length: 15 residues. The ends lost 6 bases at V and 1 base at J; junction bases unmatched: 6. The CDR3 loop is CASSRGQGFSYEQYF. CDR3 nucleotide sequence: TGTGCCAGTAGCCGGGGACAGGGGTTTTCCTACGAGCAGTACTTC. The full variable domain, its missing parts supplied by reference TRBV19 and TRBJ2-7, is DGGITQSPKYLFRKEGQNVTLSCEQNLNHDAMYWYRQDPGQGLRLIYYSQIVNDFQKGDIAEGYSVSREKKESFPLTVTSAQKNPTAFYLCASSRGQGFSYEQYFGPGTRLTVT.

The rearrangement joins TRBV2 to TRBJ2-1; tentative D call: TRBD1 (6 bases). Germline loops: CDR1 SNHLY, CDR2 FYNNEI. Trimming took 7 bases from V and 9 from J, leaving 28 bases between them. The CDR3 extends over 17 amino acids. CDR3 sequence reads: CASTRRKGQGNKSEQFF. CDR3 sequence (DNA): TGTGCCAGCACTCGGCGAAAAGGGCAGGGGAATAAGAGTGAGCAGTTCTTC. The full variable domain, completed using reference TRBV2 and TRBJ2-1, is EPEVTQTPSHQVTQMGQEVILRCVPISNHLYFYWYRQILGQKVEFLVSFYNNEISEKSEIFDDQFSVERPDGSNFTLKIRSTKLEDSAMYFCASTRRKGQGNKSEQFFGPGTRLTVL.

A note on this clone: Other DNA sequences in the same sample also yield this CDR3. V and J are TRBV15 and TRBJ2-6; unclear D gene. Germline CDR1 reads LNHNV; CDR2 reads YYDKDF (reference sequence). The V end lost 0 bases, the J end lost 0 bases, and 3 bases lay between the germline ends. This CDR3 spans 15 amino acids. In nucleotides, the CDR3 is TGTGCCACCAGCAGAGACTACTCTGGGGCCAACGTCCTGACTTTC. Its translation is CATSRDYSGANVLTF.

This rearrangement joins TRBV5-1 to TRBJ2-6, with a possible D match to TRBD1 (5 bases). CDR1 and CDR2 from the germline V gene are SGHRS and YFSETQ. V was shortened by 0 bases and J by 1 base, with 11 bases between the two germline ends. The CDR3 spans 17 residues. Written as DNA, the CDR3 is TGCGCCAGCAGCTTGGCACCAGGACAATCTGGGGCCAACGTCCTGACTTTC. Its translation is CASSLAPGQSGANVLTF.

This clone was detected a few times. This sequence joins TRBV5-4 and TRBJ2-7, with D perhaps matching TRBD2 (6 bases). The germline CDR1 and CDR2 sequences are SGHNT and YYREEE (reference sequence). V was trimmed by 4 bases and J by 2 bases, leaving 16 bases between them. This CDR3 contains 15 residues. The CDR3: CASSPGVGPTYEQYF. CDR3 in DNA: TGTGCCAGCAGCCCGGGGGTCGGACCCACCTACGAGCAGTACTTC.

This clone was observed a handful of times. The chain recombines TRBV10-3 with TRBJ2-3, with 11 bases lining up with TRBD2. With V trimmed by 6 bases and J by 5 bases, 16 bases remained unmatched. The CDR3 length is 18 residues. Per the germline V gene, CDR1 is ENHRY and CDR2 is SYGVKD. This chain's CDR3 is CAIRRASGGSSGEDTQYF. CDR3 bases: TGTGCCATCAGGAGGGCTAGCGGGGGGTCTTCTGGGGAAGATACGCAGTATTTT.

This rearrangement joins TRBV19 to TRBJ1-2; TRBD1 is a possible D gene (6 bases). The CDR3 is 14 amino acids. Trimming shortened V by 4 bases and J by 6 bases, and 15 bases separated the two germline ends. Germline assignment: CDR1 LNHDA and CDR2 SQIVND (reference sequence). The CDR3 here is CASSTHRDGNGYTF. The CDR3 coding sequence is TGTGCCAGTAGTACACACAGGGATGGTAATGGCTACACCTTC.

CDR3 residues: CSVQDRGLNTEAFF. CDR3 coding DNA: TGCAGCGTCCAGGACAGGGGATTGAACACTGAAGCTTTCTTT. J is TRBJ1-1 and V is TRBV29-1, with 9 bases lining up with TRBD1. V was clipped by 6 bases and J by 0 bases; unmatched bases: 5. The CDR3 spans 14 residues. Germline values: CDR1 SQVTM, CDR2 ANQGSEA.

The chain has TRBV6-4 and TRBJ2-7, with 7 nucleotides matching TRBD1. In germline, CDR1 is MRHNA, CDR2 SNTAGT. V trimming: 8 bases; J trimming: 3 bases; junction bases outside the gene matches: 10. The CDR3 length is 14 residues. CDR3 in amino acids: CASPGQRGGYEQYF. The CDR3 DNA reads TGTGCCAGCCCGGGACAGAGGGGCGGCTACGAGCAGTACTTC.

There are a few counts of this clone. The V and J genes are TRBV15 and TRBJ1-2, with D perhaps matching TRBD1 (5 bases). The CDR3 extends over 17 amino acids. Trimming pared 0 bases from V and 0 bases from J, leaving 14 bases between. Germline V gives CDR1 LNHNV, CDR2 YYDKDF (reference sequence). The CDR3 DNA sequence: TGTGCCACCAGCAGAGATCTCACCAGGGTGGCTAACTATGGCTACACCTTC. This sequence encodes CATSRDLTRVANYGYTF.

The J gene is TRBJ2-7, the V gene TRBV6-5; TRBD2 agrees at 10 bases. Germline V gene sequence: CDR1 MNHEY, CDR2 SVGAGI. Unmatched junction bases numbered 3, after V lost 0 bases and J lost 1 base. This CDR3 has 16 residues. CDR3 DNA sequence: TGTGCCAGCAGTTACTCGATAGCGGGGGGTTCCTACGAGCAGTACTTC. This codes for CASSYSIAGGSYEQYF.

This clone has a single count. This chain links TRBV30 with TRBJ2-1, with D possibly matching TRBD1 (5 bases). This CDR3 contains 14 residues. The ends were cut back, 4 bases at V and 3 bases at J, with 13 bases in the middle. Germline V gene data show CDR1 as GTSNPN and CDR2 as SVGIG (reference sequence). In nucleotides, the CDR3 is TGTGCCTGGATCTCGTGGGGCCTCTACAATGAGCAGTTCTTC. Encoded protein: CAWISWGLYNEQFF.